The 12 T cell receptor beta chains given below trace back to one sample, sequenced in a study of circulating CD8 cells and anti-PD-1 response in melanoma (dated by TCRdb to the early 2020s). A BD FACSAria II cell sorter was used to sort four subsets, defined by PD-1 and/or TIGIT, from live CD3+CD8+TCRalphabeta+ cells. Sequencing was carried out with a NextSeq 500. The QIAseq Immune Repertoire RNA Library Kit, Human TCR Panel was used to prepare TCR libraries from 15 ng of total RNA. TCRdb reprocessed the public reads (quality trimming at Q25 with fastp, clone calling with MiXCR) and kept in-frame beta chains. For every CDR3 protein sequence, its rows merge into one entry that carries the most common genes and DNA. In this sample the table shows around 210 distinct CDR3 sequences, about a tenth of which occur a single time. The top ten hold approximately 60% of the sample. The specimen comprised CD8+ T cells from PBMCs, sampled at baseline or after one month of anti-PD-1 therapy (not recorded which). These receptors were taken from a human donor with melanoma.

By share of the sample, this clonotype is large. The genes are TRBV27 and TRBJ2-1; the match to TRBD2 covers 10 bases. This CDR3 is built from 16 residues. Germline CDR1 reads MNHEY; CDR2 reads SMNVEV (reference sequence). V gave up 2 bases and J gave up 2 bases; unmatched junction bases: 3. This CDR3 is CASSLVLAGAYNEQFF. The CDR3 region has the DNA TGTGCCAGCAGTTTAGTCCTAGCGGGAGCCTACAATGAGCAGTTCTTC.

Concerning this clonotype itself: The CDR3 does not close with the conserved phenylalanine or tryptophan, likely indicating a read error. This sequence joins TRBV2 and TRBJ2-4, with 8 nucleotides matching TRBD2. V shed 5 bases, J shed 0 bases, and the junction held 15 bases outside the gene matches. The CDR3 spans 19 residues. The germline CDR1 and CDR2 sequences are SNHLY and FYNNEI. CDR3 loop: CASSQWRSGRVLAKNIQYL. CDR3 in DNA: TGTGCCAGCAGTCAATGGAGAAGCGGGAGAGTCCTAGCCAAAAACATTCAGTACCTC.

Judged by abundance, this clonotype is hyperexpanded (1% or more). The V call is TRBV18, the J call TRBJ2-7; the D gene is possibly TRBD1 (6 bases). This CDR3 is 14 amino acids long. Per germline, CDR1 KGHSH and CDR2 LQKENI. V was clipped by 3 bases and J by 6 bases, with 15 bases between them. CDR3 DNA sequence: TGTGCCAGCTCACCCACAGGGTACTTCGGCGAGCAGTACTTC. This sequence encodes CASSPTGYFGEQYF.

This clonotype is labeled medium-sized. The chain recombines TRBV20-1 with TRBJ2-4, with TRBD2 as a possible D gene (6 bases). The V gene's germline CDR1 is DFQATT and CDR2 SNEGSKA (reference sequence). V was clipped by 5 bases and J by 0 bases, with 8 bases between them. The CDR3 consists of 13 residues. The CDR3 spells CSAGGLAKNIQYF. CDR3 DNA: TGCAGTGCTGGGGGACTAGCCAAAAACATTCAGTACTTC.

This clonotype is categorized as medium-sized (0.01 to 0.1%). The CDR3 coding sequence is TGCAGCGTTCCTTTGGCGGAGCAAGAGACCCAGTACTTC. Its protein is CSVPLAEQETQYF. The chain recombines TRBV29-1 with TRBJ2-5; D is ambiguous. Germline V lookup: CDR1 SQVTM, CDR2 ANQGSEA. The CDR3 length is 13 residues. The germline V and J ends were trimmed by 5 bases and 2 bases, with 12 bases remaining between them.

By sample fraction, this clonotype is large (0.1 to 1%). V and J are TRBV28 and TRBJ1-5; D is ambiguous. From germline, CDR1 is MDHEN and CDR2 SYDVKM. The V gene lost 8 bases and the J gene lost 2 bases, with 10 bases spanning the gap. This CDR3 is 13 amino acids long. CDR3 residues: CASQWRGNQPQHF. CDR3 nucleotide sequence: TGTGCCAGCCAGTGGAGGGGCAATCAGCCCCAGCATTTT.

This clonotype was seen a few times. A much larger clone lies a single base off, so this may be a read error. This sequence joins TRBV19 and TRBJ2-7; D is possibly TRBD2 (5 bases). CDR1 and CDR2 from the germline V gene are LNHDA and SQIVND (reference sequence). Trimming left V 8 bases short and J 9 bases short, with 17 bases between. This CDR3 has 12 amino acids. The CDR3 reads CASGGGSWGQYF. CDR3 DNA sequence: TGTGCCAGTGGTGGAGGATCCTGGGGGCAGTACTTC.

By share, this clonotype ranks as medium-sized. The J gene is TRBJ2-3, the V gene TRBV27; weak D call: TRBD2 (6 bases). This CDR3 region has 16 residues. V lost 3 bases, J lost 4 bases, and 17 bases lay in between. The germline V gene has CDR1 MNHEY and CDR2 SMNVEV (reference sequence). CDR3 sequence: CASSFQWEASADTQYF. CDR3 bases: TGTGCCAGCAGTTTTCAGTGGGAGGCTTCCGCAGATACGCAGTATTTT.

By its share, this clonotype is medium-sized. The rearrangement links TRBV28 to TRBJ2-7; 7 bases align to TRBD2. This CDR3 spans 14 amino acids. With 6 bases clipped from V and 5 bases from J, the junction kept 10 bases outside the gene matches. Germline V gene lookup returns CDR1 MDHEN and CDR2 SYDVKM. In nucleotides, the CDR3 is TGTGCCAGCAGCTTGGGAGGGACGGGGAACGAGCAGTACTTC. Its translation: CASSLGGTGNEQYF.

By proportion, this clonotype is medium-sized. This chain uses TRBV13 with TRBJ2-1; D uncertain. The CDR3 runs to 15 residues. Germline CDR1 and CDR2: PRHDT and FYEKMQ (reference sequence). Trimming removed 3 bases at V and 5 bases at J, with 14 bases between. In DNA form, the CDR3 reads TGTGCCAGCAGCTTGAGGACGGCTAATAACAATGAGCAGTTCTTC. This encodes CASSLRTANNNEQFF.

This clonotype ranks as medium-sized. A much more abundant neighbour one base away suggests this may be a read error. No conserved phenylalanine or tryptophan ends this CDR3, so it is likely a read error. This chain links TRBV2 with TRBJ2-6; TRBD1 is a possible D gene (6 bases). V was cut by 1 base and J by 0 bases, with 16 bases left in between. The CDR3 has 19 residues. Germline V CDR1 and CDR2: SNHLY, FYNNEI. CDR3 DNA sequence: TGTGCCAGCAGTGAAGTGCAGGGGCAACTACTCTCTGGGGCCAACGTCCTGACTCTC. Translated, it gives CASSEVQGQLLSGANVLTL.

This clonotype is categorized as medium-sized (0.01 to 0.1%). The chain is built from TRBV10-3 and TRBJ2-7; possibly TRBD2 for D (12 bases). With 5 bases removed from V and 3 bases from J, the gap between germline ends came to 38 bases. The germline V gene encodes CDR1 ENHRY and CDR2 SYGVKD. This CDR3 contains 22 residues. Here the CDR3 reads CAISPGEGTGGTSGQFHYEQYF. The CDR3 coding sequence is TGTGCCATCAGTCCGGGCGAAGGGACAGGGGGGACTAGCGGGCAGTTTCACTACGAGCAGTACTTC.